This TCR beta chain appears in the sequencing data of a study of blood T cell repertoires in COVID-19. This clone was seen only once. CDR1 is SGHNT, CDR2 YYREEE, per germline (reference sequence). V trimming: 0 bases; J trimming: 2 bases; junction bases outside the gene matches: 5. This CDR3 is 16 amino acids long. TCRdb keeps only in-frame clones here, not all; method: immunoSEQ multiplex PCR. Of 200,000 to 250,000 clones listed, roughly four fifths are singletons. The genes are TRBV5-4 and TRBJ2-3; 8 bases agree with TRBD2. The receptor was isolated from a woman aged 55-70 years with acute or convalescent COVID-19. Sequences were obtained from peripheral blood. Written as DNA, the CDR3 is TGTGCCAGCAGCTTGGGTCGAGCGGGGGCCACAGATACGCAGTATTTT. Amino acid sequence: CASSLGRAGATDTQYF.